A selection of T cell receptor beta chains follows, all from one sample in a study of tumor-infiltrating lymphocytes in primary liver carcinoma. TCRdb re-called the multiplex PCR reads through MiXCR, storing one row per CDR3 protein. The table lists 250,000 to 350,000 distinct CDR3 sequences, almost 60% of them singletons. Input material: peripheral blood. All receptors derive from a woman aged 25 to 39 with primary liver carcinoma and hepatitis B virus infection. Both conserved end residues are part of each CDR3. Each record gives: J gene, clone size, V gene, D gene, CDR3 protein, CDR3 DNA. D genes are given only for firm matches. Not every row has a clone size; where given, it reads once, few, many or a size class.

>TRBJ2-7|.|TRBV11-2|.
CVSSLEGPYKQYF
TGTGTCAGCAGCTTAGAAGGACCCTACAAGCAGTACTTC
>TRBJ2-7|.|TRBV4-3|TRBD1
CASSQGTGSNEQYF
TGCGCCAGCAGCCAAGGGACAGGTTCCAACGAGCAGTACTTC
>TRBJ2-3|many|TRBV11-2|.
CASSLGHRDTQYF
TGTGCCAGCAGCTTAGGCCACAGGGATACGCAGTATTTT
>TRBJ2-4|.|TRBV13|TRBD2
CASRERLGRGIQYF
TGTGCCAGCAGGGAACGTCTGGGGAGGGGCATTCAGTACTTC
>TRBJ2-7|.|TRBV18|.
CASSPSRVESYEQYF
TGTGCCAGCTCCCCCTCCCGGGTCGAATCCTACGAGCAGTACTTC
>TRBJ2-2|.|TRBV12-3/TRBV12-4|TRBD2
CANSFGPGLPNTGELFF
TGTGCCAACAGTTTCGGACCGGGACTACCGAACACCGGGGAGCTGTTTTTT
>TRBJ2-1|once|TRBV4-1|.
CASSQRSLGAEKWNEQFF
TGCGCCAGCAGCCAAAGAAGCCTGGGGGCGGAGAAGTGGAACGAGCAGTTCTTC
>TRBJ1-4|.|TRBV28|.
CANSRPMGGGEKLFF
TGTGCCAATAGTCGACCCATGGGGGGAGGGGAAAAACTGTTTTTT
>TRBJ1-2|many|TRBV29-1|.
CSVDLANYGYTF
TGCAGCGTTGATCTAGCTAACTATGGCTACACCTTC
>TRBJ2-1|few|TRBV5-6|TRBD2
CASSRSPRTSGGGSWFF
TGTGCCAGCAGCCGGTCCCCTCGAACTAGCGGGGGGGGTAGTTGGTTCTTC
>TRBJ1-5|.|TRBV6-5|TRBD1
CASGGRQGDQPQHF
TGTGCCAGCGGGGGACGACAGGGGGATCAGCCCCAGCATTTT
>TRBJ2-6|.|TRBV12-3/TRBV12-4|.
CASSQGWANVLTF
TGTGCCAGCAGCCAAGGCTGGGCCAACGTCCTGACTTTC
>TRBJ2-1|.|TRBV11-1|.
CASTQSGTDNEQFF
TGTGCCAGCACCCAGTCAGGGACCGACAATGAGCAGTTTTTC
>TRBJ2-7|many|TRBV11-2|TRBD2
CASGETSGSYEQYF
TGTGCCAGCGGGGAGACTAGCGGGTCCTACGAGCAGTACTTC
>TRBJ2-1|.|TRBV29-1|.
CSVGRTANNEQFF
TGCAGCGTTGGTCGGACAGCAAACAATGAGCAGTTCTTC
>TRBJ2-7|once|TRBV11-2|.
CTSSTTGLAEKQYF
TGTACCAGCAGTACTACCGGACTCGCCGAGAAGCAGTACTTC
>TRBJ2-5|.|TRBV7-9|.
CASSPAGEETQYF
TGTGCCAGCAGCCCTGCAGGGGAAGAGACCCAGTACTTC
>TRBJ2-7|few|TRBV5-4|.
CASSHNVPSGLYEQYF
TGTGCCAGCAGCCACAACGTCCCCAGCGGGCTCTACGAGCAGTACTTC
>TRBJ2-1|.|TRBV13|TRBD2
CTSRRSGLVYNEQFF
TGTACCAGCAGAAGATCCGGACTAGTGTACAATGAGCAGTTCTTC
>TRBJ2-5|.|TRBV11-2|TRBD1
CANSQDRGETQYF
TGTGCCAACAGCCAAGACAGGGGAGAGACCCAGTATTTC
>TRBJ1-6|.|TRBV7-8|TRBD1
CASSLRDSPNSPLHF
TGTGCCAGCAGTTTAAGGGACAGCCCTAATTCACCCCTCCACTTT
>TRBJ2-2|.|TRBV11-2|.
CASSFHPDPNTGGLFF
TGTGCCAGCAGCTTCCATCCAGACCCGAACACCGGGGGGCTGTTTTTT
>TRBJ2-5|.|TRBV7-8|.
CASSPFPETQYF
TGTGCCAGCAGCCCATTTCCAGAGACCCAGTACTTC
>TRBJ2-7|.|TRBV4-1|.
CASSQGGRATTYEQYF
TGCGCCAGCAGCCAAGGGGGGCGGGCTACCACCTACGAGCAGTACTTC
>TRBJ2-6|.|TRBV6-1|TRBD2
CASSVRLAGGSTGANVLTF
TGTGCCAGCAGTGTAAGACTAGCGGGGGGGTCGACTGGGGCCAACGTCCTGACTTTC
>TRBJ1-1|.|TRBV11-2|.
CACSSQMNTEAVF
TGTGCCTGCTCCTCTCAAATGAACACTGAAGCTGTCTTT